This section outlines one TCR beta chain sequence together with its context. What it binds is not known. This entry comes from a study of cytomegalovirus exposure and HLA in healthy donors. Notes on the study in general: One variant, a missense change in DCLRE1C, was linked in a later analysis to TCR beta V- and J-gene trimming. In a later analysis, the majority of CMV-associated beta chains seemingly showed HLA restriction.

Trimming pared 0 bases from V and 2 bases from J, leaving 11 bases between. Germline CDR1 PRHDT, CDR2 FYEKMQ (reference sequence). This CDR3 is built from 15 residues. The PCR contained 60 Vbeta and 13 Jbeta primers. Clones were read by immunoSEQ multiplex PCR, and TCRdb kept only the in-frame ones, dropping some. Of about 240,000 clones listed, around 80% are singletons. This sequence originates from a woman aged 55-70 years in good health and CMV-seropositive. Sequencing input: PBMCs. V and J are TRBV13 and TRBJ2-7, with D maybe TRBD2 (5 bases). CDR3 bases: TGTGCCAGCAGCTTAGGTTCGGGGTTCGCCTACGAGCAGTACTTC. It specifies CASSLGSGFAYEQYF.